These T cell receptor beta chains were read from a single sample in a study of blood T cell repertoires in COVID-19. Profiling relied on immunoSEQ multiplex PCR, and the TCRdb table lists in-frame clones only, not all of them. This sample yields over 200,000 clones, of which approximately 87% are seen a single time; over 2% belongs to the top ten. The sequencing sample was made of peripheral blood. These receptors all stem from a woman aged 45-65 years with acute or convalescent COVID-19. The conserved cysteine and the conserved F or W are not part of the CDR3 here.

V: TRBV7-2
CDR3: ASSLGPGSSYNEQF

V: TRBV9
CDR3: ASSNFRGSIYNEQF

V: TRBV5-4
CDR3: ASSLPSGSGSGELF

V: TRBV9
CDR3: ASSPTGWSNQPQH

V: TRBV27
CDR3: ASSQRTGYIDWGTNEKLF

V: TRBV11-3
CDR3: ASSTGVTTGELF

V: TRBV7-9
CDR3: ASEGYNEQF

V: TRBV7-2
CDR3: ASSNYRGRGTEAF

V: TRBV29-1
CDR3: SAVTGGNTIY

V: TRBV7-3
CDR3: ASSSRANQETQY

V: TRBV4-1
CDR3: ASSQVPSAEAF

V: TRBV3-1/TRBV3-2
CDR3: ASSDQGVGGYT

V: TRBV6-1
CDR3: ASSESGNQPQH

V: TRBV24-1
CDR3: ATSDTWLLDTQY

V: TRBV28
CDR3: ASSRHTQTDTQY

V: TRBV11-3
CDR3: ASSLEGRGWEAF

V: TRBV2
CDR3: ASMGGLNTEAF

V: TRBV19
CDR3: ASSTVEAATGELF

V: TRBV5-1
CDR3: ASSLVGGWSTDTQY

V: TRBV23-1
CDR3: ASSQFDRYSNQPQH

V: TRBV27
CDR3: ASRARIPPYEQY

V: TRBV3-1/TRBV3-2
CDR3: ASSPESGLRGEQY

V: TRBV3-1/TRBV3-2
CDR3: ASSSPTEGPRRNHEQY

V: TRBV30
CDR3: AWIGQGSYEQY

V: TRBV7-9
CDR3: ASSLGVSTDTQY

V: TRBV9
CDR3: ASSREGDSYNEQF

V: TRBV19
CDR3: ASSTRGGVGNQPQH

V: TRBV7-6
CDR3: ASSSVTGNEKLF

V: TRBV10-3
CDR3: AISEGPSSGNTIY

V: TRBV28
CDR3: ASSFAGYEQY

V: TRBV29-1
CDR3: SVESTGDGYT

V: TRBV19
CDR3: ASSANRGGQPQH

V: TRBV6-5
CDR3: ASSYDSQGEAF

V: TRBV19
CDR3: ASNTGLTLTGELF

V: TRBV2
CDR3: ASSVLQMNTEAF

V: TRBV19
CDR3: ATCGEGGYT

V: TRBV24-1
CDR3: ATSEEGANTGELF

V: TRBV6-4
CDR3: ASSSDGNTEAF

V: TRBV19
CDR3: ASSMGAGLNTEAF

V: TRBV4-3
CDR3: ASSQEGQGGDIQY

V: TRBV6-2/TRBV6-3
CDR3: ASSYYIQDRFGNTIY

V: TRBV30
CDR3: AWSVRQGSTEAF

V: TRBV2
CDR3: ASRGTSASYNEQF

V: TRBV19
CDR3: ASSIDSNEKLF